This record covers a single T cell receptor (beta chain). Antigen specificity is unknown. The data stem from a study of cytomegalovirus exposure and HLA in healthy donors. Study findings and constraints: The authors listed 150 to 200 TCR beta chains as cytomegalovirus-associated. CMV serostatus was the sole immune exposure data available. An Asian-associated ancestry cluster reportedly showed fewer N-insertions than the roughly 670-donor mean in a later analysis. Prior analysis indicated that the majority of TCR beta V segments exhibited productivity approximately 90% or approximately 30% of the time.

Primers: 60 Vbeta forward and 13 Jbeta reverse. The data were produced by immunoSEQ multiplex PCR, yet TCRdb's version contains in-frame clones alone and is incomplete. The sample holds some 120,000 clones, about 71% seen once. Trimming pared 4 bases from V and 7 bases from J, leaving 20 bases between. This CDR3 has 16 amino acids. Germline V lookup: CDR1 SGHTA, CDR2 FQGNSA. The J gene is TRBJ2-1, the V gene TRBV7-2; tentatively, D is TRBD1 (6 bases). The receptor was isolated from a woman aged 45-60 years in good health and CMV-seronegative. Material for sequencing was PBMCs. Here the CDR3 DNA reads TGTGCCAGCAGCTGGAGACAGGCGCCCCAGGGTAATGAGCAGTTCTTC. Encoded protein: CASSWRQAPQGNEQFF. Complete variable domain (other parts from reference TRBV7-2 and TRBJ2-1): GAGVSQSPSNKVTEKGKDVELRCDPISGHTALYWYRQSLGQGLEFLIYFQGNSAPDKSGLPSDRFSAERTGGSVSTLTIQRTQQEDSAVYLCASSWRQAPQGNEQFFGPGTRLTVL.